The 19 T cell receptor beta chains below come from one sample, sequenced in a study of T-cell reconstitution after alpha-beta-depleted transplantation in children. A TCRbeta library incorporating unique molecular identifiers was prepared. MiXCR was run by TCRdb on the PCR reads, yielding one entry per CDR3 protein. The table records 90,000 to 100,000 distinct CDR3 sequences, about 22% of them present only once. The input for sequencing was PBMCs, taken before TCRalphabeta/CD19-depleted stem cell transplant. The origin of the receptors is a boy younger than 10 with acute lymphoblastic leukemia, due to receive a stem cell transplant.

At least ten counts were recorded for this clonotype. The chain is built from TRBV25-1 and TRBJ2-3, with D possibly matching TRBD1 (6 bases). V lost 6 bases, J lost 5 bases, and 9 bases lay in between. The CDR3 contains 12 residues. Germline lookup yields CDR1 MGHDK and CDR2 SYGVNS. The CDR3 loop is CASRSQGDTQYF. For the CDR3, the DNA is TGTGCCAGCAGATCACAGGGAGATACGCAGTATTTT.

CDR3 coding DNA: TGTGCCAGCGGACGTAGCGGGAGCGGCGGAGATACGCAGTATTTT. It codes for CASGRSGSGGDTQYF. J is TRBJ2-3 and V is TRBV9; 9 nucleotides agree with TRBD2. J gave up 5 bases and V 7 bases, and 11 bases lay outside the gene matches. Per the germline V gene, CDR1 is SGDLS and CDR2 is YYNGEE. This CDR3 is 15 amino acids long.

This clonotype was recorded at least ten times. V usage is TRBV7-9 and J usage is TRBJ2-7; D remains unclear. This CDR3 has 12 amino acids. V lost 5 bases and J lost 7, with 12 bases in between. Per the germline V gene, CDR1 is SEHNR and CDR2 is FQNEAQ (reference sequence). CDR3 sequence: CASSKQLREQYF. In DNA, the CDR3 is TGTGCCAGCAGCAAACAGCTTCGGGAGCAGTACTTC.

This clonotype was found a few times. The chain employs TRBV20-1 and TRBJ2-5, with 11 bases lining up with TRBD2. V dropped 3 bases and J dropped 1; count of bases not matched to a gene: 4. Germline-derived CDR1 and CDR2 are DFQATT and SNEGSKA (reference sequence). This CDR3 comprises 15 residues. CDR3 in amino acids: CSARSGLAGQETQYF. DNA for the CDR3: TGCAGTGCTAGGTCCGGACTAGCGGGCCAAGAGACCCAGTACTTC.

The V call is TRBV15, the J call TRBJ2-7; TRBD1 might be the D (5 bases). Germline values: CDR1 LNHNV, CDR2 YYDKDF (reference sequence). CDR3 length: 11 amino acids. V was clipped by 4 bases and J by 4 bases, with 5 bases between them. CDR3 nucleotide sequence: TGTGCCACCAGCAAGGGGTACGAGCAGTACTTC. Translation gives CATSKGYEQYF.

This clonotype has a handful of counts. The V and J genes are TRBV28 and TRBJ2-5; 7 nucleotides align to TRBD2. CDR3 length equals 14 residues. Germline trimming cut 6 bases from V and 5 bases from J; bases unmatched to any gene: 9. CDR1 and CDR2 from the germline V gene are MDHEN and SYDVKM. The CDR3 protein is CASSGGSVAETQYF. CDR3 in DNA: TGTGCCAGCAGCGGGGGGTCGGTTGCGGAGACCCAGTACTTC.

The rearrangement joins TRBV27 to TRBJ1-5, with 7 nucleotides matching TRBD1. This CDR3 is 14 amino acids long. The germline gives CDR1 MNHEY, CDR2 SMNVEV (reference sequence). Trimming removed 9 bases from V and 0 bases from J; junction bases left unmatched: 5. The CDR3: CASSGQNSNQPQHF. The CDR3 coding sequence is TGTGCCAGTTCGGGACAGAATAGCAATCAGCCCCAGCATTTT.

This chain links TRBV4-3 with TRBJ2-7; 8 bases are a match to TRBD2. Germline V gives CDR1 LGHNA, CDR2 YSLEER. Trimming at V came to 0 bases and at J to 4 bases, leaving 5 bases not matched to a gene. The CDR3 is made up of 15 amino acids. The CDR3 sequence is CASSQDQSGGYEQYF. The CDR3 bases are TGCGCCAGCAGCCAAGACCAGAGCGGGGGTTACGAGCAGTACTTC.

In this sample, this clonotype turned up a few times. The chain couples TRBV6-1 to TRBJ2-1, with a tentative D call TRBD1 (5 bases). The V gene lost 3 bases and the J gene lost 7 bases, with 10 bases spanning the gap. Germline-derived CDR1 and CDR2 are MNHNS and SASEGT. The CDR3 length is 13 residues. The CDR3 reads CASSDDRWNEQFF. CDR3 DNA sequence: TGTGCCAGCAGTGATGACAGATGGAATGAGCAGTTCTTC.

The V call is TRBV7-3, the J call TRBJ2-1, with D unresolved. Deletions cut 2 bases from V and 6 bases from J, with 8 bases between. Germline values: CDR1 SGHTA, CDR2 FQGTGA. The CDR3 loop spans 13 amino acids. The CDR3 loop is CASSLGRSNEQFF. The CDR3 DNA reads TGTGCCAGCAGCTTAGGACGAAGCAATGAGCAGTTCTTC.

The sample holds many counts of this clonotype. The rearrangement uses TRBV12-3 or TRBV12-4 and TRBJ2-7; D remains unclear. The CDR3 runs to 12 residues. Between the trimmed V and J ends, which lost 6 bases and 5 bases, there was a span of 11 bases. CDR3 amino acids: CASSPLAHEQYF. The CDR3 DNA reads TGTGCCAGCAGCCCCTTAGCCCACGAGCAGTACTTC.

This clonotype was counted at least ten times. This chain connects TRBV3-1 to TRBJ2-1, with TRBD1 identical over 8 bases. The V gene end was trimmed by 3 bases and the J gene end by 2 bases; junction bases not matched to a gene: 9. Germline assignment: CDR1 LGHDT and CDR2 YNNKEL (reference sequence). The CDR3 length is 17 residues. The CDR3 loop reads CASSHHGQGVTYNEQFF. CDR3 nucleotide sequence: TGTGCCAGCAGCCACCACGGACAGGGAGTTACCTACAATGAGCAGTTCTTC.

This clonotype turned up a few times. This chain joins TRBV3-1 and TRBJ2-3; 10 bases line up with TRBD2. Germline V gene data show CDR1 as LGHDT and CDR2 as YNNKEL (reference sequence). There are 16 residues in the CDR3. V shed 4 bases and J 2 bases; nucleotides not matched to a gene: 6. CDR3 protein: CASSPKGLANTDTQYF. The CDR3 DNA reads TGTGCCAGCAGCCCGAAGGGACTAGCGAACACAGATACGCAGTATTTT.

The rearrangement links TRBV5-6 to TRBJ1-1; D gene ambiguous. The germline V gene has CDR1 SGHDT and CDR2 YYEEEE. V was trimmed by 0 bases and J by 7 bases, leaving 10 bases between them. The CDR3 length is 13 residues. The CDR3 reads CASSLGRRFEAFF. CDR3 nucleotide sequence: TGTGCCAGCAGCTTGGGTCGTCGTTTTGAAGCTTTCTTT.

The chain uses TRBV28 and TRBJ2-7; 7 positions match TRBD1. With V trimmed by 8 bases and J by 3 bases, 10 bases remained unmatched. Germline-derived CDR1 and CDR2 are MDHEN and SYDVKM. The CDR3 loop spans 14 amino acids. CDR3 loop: CASAVPDRDYEQYF. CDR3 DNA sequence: TGTGCCAGCGCCGTCCCCGACAGGGACTACGAGCAGTACTTC. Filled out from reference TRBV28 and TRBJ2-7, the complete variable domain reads DVKVTQSSRYLVKRTGEKVFLECVQDMDHENMFWYRQDPGLGLRLIYFSYDVKMKEKGDIPEGYSVSREKKERFSLILESASTNQTSMYLCASAVPDRDYEQYFGPGTRLTVT.

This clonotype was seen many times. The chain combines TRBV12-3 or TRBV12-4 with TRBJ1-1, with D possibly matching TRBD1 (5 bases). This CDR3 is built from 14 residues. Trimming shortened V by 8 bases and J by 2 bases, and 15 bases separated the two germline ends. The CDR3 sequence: CASLDSLYNTEAFF. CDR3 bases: TGTGCCAGCCTTGACAGCCTCTACAACACTGAAGCTTTCTTT.

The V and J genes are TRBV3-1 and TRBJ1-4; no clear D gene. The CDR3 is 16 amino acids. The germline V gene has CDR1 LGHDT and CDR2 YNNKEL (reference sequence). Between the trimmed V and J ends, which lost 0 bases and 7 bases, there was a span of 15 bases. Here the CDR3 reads CASSQDRRYRGEKLFF. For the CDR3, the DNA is TGTGCCAGCAGCCAAGACCGAAGGTATCGGGGTGAAAAACTGTTTTTT.

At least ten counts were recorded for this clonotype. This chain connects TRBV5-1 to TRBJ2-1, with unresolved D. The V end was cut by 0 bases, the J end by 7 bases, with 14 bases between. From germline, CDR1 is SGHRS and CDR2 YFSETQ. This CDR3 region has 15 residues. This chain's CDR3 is CASSLVDGPLNEQFF. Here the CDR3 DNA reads TGCGCCAGCAGCTTGGTAGATGGCCCTCTTAATGAGCAGTTCTTC.

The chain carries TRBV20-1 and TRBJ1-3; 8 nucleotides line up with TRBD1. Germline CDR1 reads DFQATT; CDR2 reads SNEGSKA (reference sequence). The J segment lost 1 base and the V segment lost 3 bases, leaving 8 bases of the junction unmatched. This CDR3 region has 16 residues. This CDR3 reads CSASGIGQGSGNTIYF. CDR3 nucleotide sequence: TGCAGTGCTAGTGGAATAGGACAGGGATCTGGAAACACCATATATTTT.